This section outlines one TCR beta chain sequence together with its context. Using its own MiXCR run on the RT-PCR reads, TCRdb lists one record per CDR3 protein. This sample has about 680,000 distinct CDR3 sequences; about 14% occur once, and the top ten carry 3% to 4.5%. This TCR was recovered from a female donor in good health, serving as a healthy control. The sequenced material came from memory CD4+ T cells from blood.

The CDR3 loop reads CSARWGLAGRGDFGETQYF. DNA for the CDR3: TGCAGTGCTAGATGGGGACTAGCGGGAAGAGGGGATTTCGGAGAGACCCAGTACTTC. The chain has TRBV20-1 and TRBJ2-5, with TRBD2 matching 13 bases. This CDR3 is built from 19 residues. J gave up 4 bases and V 2 bases, and 16 bases lay outside the gene matches. Germline V gives CDR1 DFQATT, CDR2 SNEGSKA (reference sequence).